The source of this TCR beta chain is a study of blood T cell repertoires in COVID-19. Whole-study context: Samples of COVID-19 (acute and convalescent) were obtained from the United States, Italy and Spain. From T cells, B-cell-depleted T cells, or PBMCs came the material, which was cDNA or gDNA.

The germline V gene has CDR1 MRHNA and CDR2 SNTAGT. The length of the CDR3 is 15 residues. J lost 5 bases, V lost 4 bases, and 8 bases had no gene match. Study processing details: Reference gene primer amplification gave nucleated cell count estimates. Measured with immunoSEQ multiplex PCR; TCRdb has only the in-frame clones, and not every one. V and J calls and clone size are as listed in that table; D and trimming were resolved from the DNA. The profile shows over 200,000 clones, around 83% of them singletons. The sequence was obtained from a man aged 40-49 years with active or convalescent COVID-19. Material: peripheral blood. This chain joins TRBV6-4 and TRBJ2-1, with TRBD2 identical over 7 bases. Here the CDR3 DNA reads TGTGCCAGCAGTGCCGCACCGGGACTAAACAATGAGCAGTTCTTC. Translating it yields CASSAAPGLNNEQFF.